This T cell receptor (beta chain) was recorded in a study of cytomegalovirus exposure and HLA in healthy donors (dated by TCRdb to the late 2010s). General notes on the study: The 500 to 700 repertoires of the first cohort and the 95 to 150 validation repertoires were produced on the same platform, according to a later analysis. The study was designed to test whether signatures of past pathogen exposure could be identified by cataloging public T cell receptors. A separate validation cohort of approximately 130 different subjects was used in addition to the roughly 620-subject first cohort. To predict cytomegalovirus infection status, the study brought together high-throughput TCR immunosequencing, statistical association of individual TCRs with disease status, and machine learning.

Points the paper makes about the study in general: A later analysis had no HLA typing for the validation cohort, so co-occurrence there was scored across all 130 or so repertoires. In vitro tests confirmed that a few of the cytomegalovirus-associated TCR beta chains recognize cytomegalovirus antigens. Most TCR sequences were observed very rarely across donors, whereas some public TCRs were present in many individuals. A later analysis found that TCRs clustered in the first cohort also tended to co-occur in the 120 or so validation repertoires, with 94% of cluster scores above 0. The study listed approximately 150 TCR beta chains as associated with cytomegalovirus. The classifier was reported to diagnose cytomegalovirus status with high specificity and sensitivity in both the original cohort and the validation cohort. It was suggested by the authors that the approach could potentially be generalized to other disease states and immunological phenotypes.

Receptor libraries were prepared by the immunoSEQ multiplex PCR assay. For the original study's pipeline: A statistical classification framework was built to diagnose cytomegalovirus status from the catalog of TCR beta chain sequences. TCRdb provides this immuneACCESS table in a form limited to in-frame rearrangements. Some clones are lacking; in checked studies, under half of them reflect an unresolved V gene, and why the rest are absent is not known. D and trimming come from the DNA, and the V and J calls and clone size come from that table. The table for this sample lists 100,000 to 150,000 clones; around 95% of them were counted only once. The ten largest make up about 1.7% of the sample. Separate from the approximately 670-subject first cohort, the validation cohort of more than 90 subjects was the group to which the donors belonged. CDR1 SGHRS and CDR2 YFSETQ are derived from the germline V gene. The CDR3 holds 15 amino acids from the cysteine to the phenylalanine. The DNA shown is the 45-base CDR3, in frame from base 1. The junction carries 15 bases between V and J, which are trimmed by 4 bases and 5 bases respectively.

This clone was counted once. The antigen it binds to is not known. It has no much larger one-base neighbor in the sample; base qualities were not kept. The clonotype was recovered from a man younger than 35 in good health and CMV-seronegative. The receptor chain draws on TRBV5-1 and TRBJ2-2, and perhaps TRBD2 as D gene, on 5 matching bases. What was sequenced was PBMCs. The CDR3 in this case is CASSTRSGRTGELFF. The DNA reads TGCGCCAGCAGCACCCGGTCGGGGAGAACCGGGGAGCTGTTTTTT.